This T cell receptor (beta chain) was obtained from a study of human T cells and chemical hapten exposure. V lost 3 bases to trimming and J lost 4 bases; unmatched junction nucleotides: 5. The CDR3 is made up of 15 amino acids. Germline V gene lookup returns CDR1 SGHNT and CDR2 YYREEE (reference sequence). Documented time point: healthy volunteer bleed at 2 weeks. The study extracted total RNA from unfractionated whole blood. TCRdb independently ran MiXCR on the RACE reads; one entry per CDR3 protein. The repertoire consists of tens of thousands of distinct CDR3 sequences, with around 7.4% occurring once and the leading ten covering under 10%. This clonotype was picked up a small number of times.

V gene TRBV5-4 combines with J gene TRBJ1-2; 11 bases agree with TRBD1. The TCR comes from a human donor in good health. Some clones in this sample may be carry-over from other donors' samples. The sample comprised whole blood. CDR3 loop: CASSWGTGGAYGYTF. CDR3 DNA sequence: TGTGCCAGCAGCTGGGGGACAGGGGGAGCCTATGGCTACACCTTC.